The T cell receptor beta chain described here comes from a study of breast tumors, draining lymph nodes, adjacent tissues (dated by TCRdb to the mid-2010s). The study in broad terms: Breast cancer patients provided tumor, adjacent nontumor tissue and axillary lymph nodes, and the study compared the TCR beta repertoires across these three sources. In human breast cancer, the study set out to assess how tumor, surrounding tissue and draining lymph node repertoires relate to one another and whether T cells might be exchanged between them.

Points on this clonotype: Its antigen target is currently unknown. Nothing much larger sits one base from this clone, and base qualities are not available.

CDR1 and CDR2, per the germline V gene (reference sequence), are PRHDT and FYEKMQ. Cut back by 3 bases and 3 bases, the V and J ends lie 14 bases apart. The CDR3 holds 15 amino acids from the cysteine to the phenylalanine. Only CDR3 DNA is held: 45 bases, read in frame from base 1. General conclusions and limits of the study: Tumor and nontumor tissue repertoires were found to be significantly more similar in luminal-like than in basal-like breast cancer. The conclusion that tumor T cells originate in lymph nodes was framed as consistent with a hypothesis rather than directly demonstrated. Tumor T-cell repertoires showed less diversity than lymph node repertoires and more diversity than nontumor tissue repertoires, and tumor T-cell repertoires showed preferential V and J gene usage. The data were judged consistent with most tumor T cells deriving from the lymph node and then expanding within tumor tissue.

Lymph node samples came from the axillary draining lymph nodes of breast cancer patients. Sequenced on an Illumina HiSeq 2000. TCR beta chain libraries were generated through multiplex PCR amplification. High-throughput sequencing was used to analyze the amplified TCR beta chain products. In-frame beta chains were kept once TCRdb had trimmed the public reads at Q25 with fastp and called clones with MiXCR. Rows with one shared CDR3 protein collapse into an entry with the most common genes and DNA. Within this sample are fewer than 250,000 distinct CDR3 sequences, with about 34% of them counted one time only. Clones ranked in the top ten supply about 1.4% of the sample.

The rearranged chain carries TRBV13 and TRBJ2-5; the D gene is perhaps TRBD2, on 5 matching bases. Material for sequencing was axillary lymph node tissue. The receptor was isolated from a female donor with breast cancer. Some clones in this sample may be carry-over from other donors' samples. This receptor has the CDR3 CASSFTHTGEETQYF. The sequenced DNA is TGTGCCAGCAGCTTTACGCACACCGGGGAAGAGACCCAGTACTTC.